Listed below are T cell receptor beta chains from one sample, sequenced in a study of metastatic and nonmetastatic thyroid tumors. TCRdb re-called clones from the PCR reads using MiXCR. This table holds 53,000 or so clones, 20% to 25% found once. The sequencing sample was made of blood. These receptors were collected from a female donor with papillary thyroid cancer or a benign thyroid nodule (not recorded which). Some clones in this sample may be carry-over from other donors' samples. The CDR3 runs from the conserved cysteine through the conserved F or W. A D gene is named only where the DNA matches it firmly. A clone size is listed for some rows: how often the clone was seen (once, few, many), or a class if it is expanded.

d_call	j_call	clone_size	v_call	cdr3_aa	cdr3_nt
NA	TRBJ2-7	NA	TRBV4-1	CASSQDPRQPESYEQYF	TGCGCCAGCAGCCAAGATCCCAGGCAACCAGAATCCTACGAGCAGTACTTC
TRBD1	TRBJ2-7	NA	TRBV12-3/TRBV12-4	CASSLGKGADYDQYF	TGCGCCAGCAGTTTGGGAAAGGGGGCAGATTACGATCAGTACTTC
NA	TRBJ2-1	NA	TRBV11-2	CASSSSRYDQFF	TGTGCCAGCAGCTCGAGCCGGTATGACCAGTTCTTC
NA	TRBJ2-5	many	TRBV19	CASSPEGRETQYF	TGTGCCAGTAGTCCCGAGGGTCGGGAGACCCAGTACTTC
NA	TRBJ2-5	many	TRBV7-9	CASSLFGRGGFQETQYF	TGTGCCAGCAGCTTATTCGGCAGGGGAGGGTTCCAAGAGACCCAGTACTTC
NA	TRBJ2-7	many	TRBV2	CAIRGVAYEQYF	TGTGCCATAAGGGGAGTGGCCTACGAGCAGTACTTC
NA	TRBJ1-3	few	TRBV12-3/TRBV12-4	CASSQGDRSSGNTIYF	TGTGCCAGCAGCCAAGGGGACCGAAGCTCTGGAAACACCATATATTTT
NA	TRBJ1-5	many	TRBV7-2	CASSLGGDPRNQPQHF	TGTGCCAGCAGCTTAGGAGGGGACCCGAGGAATCAGCCCCAGCATTTT
TRBD1	TRBJ1-2	many	TRBV28	CASSLDRGRDGYTF	TGTGCCAGCAGTTTAGACAGGGGGCGGGATGGCTACACCTTC
NA	TRBJ2-1	many	TRBV5-1	CASSLVNRDNEQFF	TGCGCCAGCAGCTTGGTAAACAGAGACAATGAGCAGTTCTTC
NA	TRBJ1-6	NA	TRBV30	CAWSGGIDSPLHF	TGTGCCTGGAGTGGGGGTATTGATTCACCCCTCCACTTT
NA	TRBJ2-7	many	TRBV2	CASSGGRNEQYF	TGTGCCAGCAGTGGGGGCCGAAACGAGCAGTACTTC
NA	TRBJ1-3	many	TRBV2	CASTQGPGNTIYF	TGTGCCAGCACCCAGGGCCCTGGAAACACCATATATTTT
TRBD1	TRBJ2-7	NA	TRBV7-8	CASSLGETGTYEQYF	TGTGCCAGCAGCTTGGGGGAGACAGGGACCTACGAGCAGTACTTC
NA	TRBJ1-2	many	TRBV7-9	CASSQQGSYGYTF	TGTGCCAGCAGCCAACAGGGAAGTTATGGCTACACCTTC
NA	TRBJ1-5	many	TRBV5-1	CASSPSGDENQPQHF	TGCGCCAGCAGCCCATCCGGGGATGAGAATCAGCCCCAGCATTTT
TRBD2	TRBJ2-1	once	TRBV7-3	CASSLCGSGVSYNEQFF	TGTGCCAGCAGCTTATGTGGTAGCGGGGTCTCCTACAATGAGCAGTTCTTC
TRBD1	TRBJ1-2	many	TRBV20-1	CSAREGTGGDYTF	TGCAGTGCTAGAGAGGGGACAGGGGGTGACTACACCTTC
TRBD2	TRBJ2-3	many	TRBV7-3	CASSLTGLATDTQYF	TGTGCCAGCAGCTTAACCGGACTAGCAACAGATACGCAGTATTTT
TRBD1	TRBJ2-7	many	TRBV4-2	CASSQGDRDSYEQYF	TGTGCCAGCAGCCAAGGAGACAGGGACTCCTACGAGCAGTACTTC
TRBD2	TRBJ2-7	NA	TRBV7-2	CASSLQVGRMNEQYF	TGTGCCAGCAGCTTACAGGTCGGGAGGATGAACGAGCAGTACTTC
NA	TRBJ2-7	many	TRBV30	CAWISSGTDSYEQYF	TGTGCCTGGATATCTTCCGGGACGGACTCCTACGAGCAGTACTTC
NA	TRBJ1-5	many	TRBV28	CASSQINQPQHF	TGTGCCAGCAGTCAGATCAATCAGCCCCAGCATTTT
NA	TRBJ2-3	NA	TRBV20-1	CSARDDTGFNTDTQYF	TGCAGTGCGAGAGATGATACGGGATTTAACACAGATACGCAGTATTTT
TRBD1	TRBJ1-5	many	TRBV25-1	CASNDREGQPQHF	TGTGCCAGCAACGACAGGGAAGGACAGCCCCAGCATTTT
TRBD2	TRBJ2-1	many	TRBV28	CASSLGTSGSGGEQFF	TGTGCCAGCAGTCTAGGGACTAGCGGTTCAGGGGGGGAGCAGTTCTTC
NA	TRBJ2-7	NA	TRBV27	CASGVPYRIGIEQYF	TGTGCCAGCGGGGTCCCCTACAGGATAGGGATCGAGCAGTACTTC
NA	TRBJ2-3	many	TRBV7-9	CASSFGTDTQYF	TGTGCCAGCAGCTTCGGGACAGATACGCAGTATTTT
NA	TRBJ1-1	many	TRBV19	CASSIGRKAFF	TGTGCCAGTAGTATCGGGCGTAAAGCTTTCTTT